The rows below give T cell receptor beta chains drawn from one sample of a study of blood T cell repertoires in COVID-19. TCRdb keeps only in-frame clones here, not all; method: immunoSEQ multiplex PCR. Counted here are almost 500,000 clones, about 88% occurring once; the ten biggest clones make up roughly 8.5%. The specimen was PBMCs or T cells enriched from blood (not recorded which). The receptors here all came from a woman in her sixties who had recovered from COVID-19. Each CDR3 is given with its conserved first and last residue.

J | V | CDR3
TRBJ1-1 | TRBV19 | CASKEGASNTEAFF
TRBJ2-7 | TRBV5-4 | CASSPGGGTGTGLREQYF
TRBJ1-6 | TRBV3-1/TRBV3-2 | CASSQDVTGSWSPLHF
TRBJ1-1 | TRBV11-2 | CASFRLGGTEAFF
TRBJ2-1 | TRBV2 | CASGLPSSYNEQFF
TRBJ2-1 | TRBV2 | CASSERQGNFNEQFF
TRBJ1-1 | TRBV7-8 | CASSFPMTDRNTEAFF
TRBJ2-2 | TRBV4-1 | CASSQDVAGLRTGELFF
TRBJ2-7 | TRBV5-1 | CASSLGPTGNSYEQYF
TRBJ1-5 | TRBV3-1/TRBV3-2 | CASSPWPGQGQPQHF
TRBJ2-7 | TRBV7-2 | CASSASTGVVYEQYF